Presented here are 7 T cell receptor beta chains from one specimen sequenced in a study of technical replicates of blood from four donors. TCRdb's copy holds only in-frame clones and misses some; the assay was immunoSEQ multiplex PCR. The table has roughly 80,000 clones, around 91% seen once. Sequences were obtained from T cells isolated from PBMCs. These receptors were collected from a human donor in good health.

This chain connects TRBV30 to TRBJ2-7; tentative D call: TRBD1 (6 bases). CDR1 and CDR2 from the germline V gene are GTSNPN and SVGIG (reference sequence). The V gene lost 7 bases and the J gene lost 6 bases, with 19 bases spanning the gap. The CDR3 runs 13 residues. The CDR3 nucleotides read TGTGCCTACTATCTACAGGGTATTGGCGAGCAGTACTTC. Translation gives CAYYLQGIGEQYF.

The chain has TRBV9 and TRBJ2-2; D gene ambiguous. The germline V gene has CDR1 SGDLS and CDR2 YYNGEE. Trimming took 6 bases from V and 4 from J, leaving 4 bases between them. The CDR3 is 11 residues long. The CDR3 is CASTSTGELFF. As DNA, the CDR3 is TGTGCCAGCACCTCCACCGGGGAGCTGTTTTTT.

The V gene is TRBV7-7, the J gene TRBJ2-1, with 9 bases that match TRBD1. CDR3 length: 15 amino acids. Germline values: CDR1 SSHAT, CDR2 FNYEAQ (reference sequence). V lost 0 bases, J lost 9 bases, and 6 bases stayed unmatched. The CDR3 sequence is CASSLAGQGVGEQFF. CDR3 in DNA: TGTGCCAGCAGCTTAGCGGGACAGGGAGTCGGTGAGCAGTTCTTC.

This clone has a single count. V gene TRBV15 combines with J gene TRBJ2-3, with a tentative D call TRBD1 (6 bases). The ends were cut back, 1 base at V and 2 bases at J, with 7 bases in the middle. CDR1 LNHNV and CDR2 YYDKDF come from the germline V gene (reference sequence). CDR3 length: 14 residues. CDR3 in amino acids: CATSRGQATDTQYF. The CDR3 coding sequence is TGTGCCACCAGCAGAGGACAGGCCACAGATACGCAGTATTTT.

The rearrangement links TRBV30 to TRBJ2-1; D is perhaps TRBD2 (6 bases). This CDR3 has 15 amino acids. V lost 1 base, J lost 1 base, and 11 bases lay in between. Germline V CDR1 and CDR2: GTSNPN, SVGIG (reference sequence). The CDR3: CAWSGRSGSYNEQFF. In DNA form, the CDR3 reads TGTGCCTGGAGTGGACGTAGCGGTTCCTACAATGAGCAGTTCTTC.

This clone was picked up a small number of times. V and J are TRBV13 and TRBJ1-1; D call uncertain. The V end was cut by 5 bases, the J end by 8 bases, with 12 bases between. This CDR3 region has 12 residues. Germline V lookup: CDR1 PRHDT, CDR2 FYEKMQ (reference sequence). The CDR3: CASSGGRGEAFF. As DNA, the CDR3 is TGTGCCAGCAGCGGAGGGAGAGGGGAAGCTTTCTTT.

J is TRBJ1-2 and V is TRBV25-1; 9 bases align to TRBD1. Germline CDR1 is MGHDK and CDR2 is SYGVNS. Trimming at V came to 3 bases and at J to 8 bases, leaving 13 bases not matched to a gene. The CDR3 contains 16 residues. The CDR3 here is CASSDPSLGTGRGYTF. DNA for the CDR3: TGTGCCAGCAGTGATCCGTCTTTAGGGACAGGGAGAGGCTACACCTTC.